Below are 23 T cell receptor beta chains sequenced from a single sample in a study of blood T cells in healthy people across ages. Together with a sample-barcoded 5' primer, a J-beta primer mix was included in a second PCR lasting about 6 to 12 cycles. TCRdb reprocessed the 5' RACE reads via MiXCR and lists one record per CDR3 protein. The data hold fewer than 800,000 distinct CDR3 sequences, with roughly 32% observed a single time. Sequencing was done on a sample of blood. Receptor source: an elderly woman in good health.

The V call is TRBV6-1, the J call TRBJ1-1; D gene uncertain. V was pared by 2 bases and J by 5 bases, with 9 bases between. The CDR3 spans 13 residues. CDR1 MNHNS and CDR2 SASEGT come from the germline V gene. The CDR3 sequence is CASSEIKRTEAFF. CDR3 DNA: TGTGCCAGCAGTGAAATCAAGAGGACTGAAGCTTTCTTT.

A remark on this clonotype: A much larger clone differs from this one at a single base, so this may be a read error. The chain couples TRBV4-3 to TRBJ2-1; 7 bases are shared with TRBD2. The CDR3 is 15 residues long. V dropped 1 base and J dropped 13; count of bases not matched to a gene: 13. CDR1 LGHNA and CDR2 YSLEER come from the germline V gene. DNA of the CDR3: TGCGCCAGCAGCCAAGTAGGCGGGGGTAAAGAGACCCAGTTCTTC. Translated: CASSQVGGGKETQFF.

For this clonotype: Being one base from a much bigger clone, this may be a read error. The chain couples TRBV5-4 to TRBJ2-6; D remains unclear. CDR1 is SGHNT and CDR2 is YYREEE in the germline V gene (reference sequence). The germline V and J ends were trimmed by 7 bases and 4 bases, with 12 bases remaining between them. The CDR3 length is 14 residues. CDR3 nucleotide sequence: TGTGCCAGCTTGGCTGGAAGGGGGGCCAACGTCCTGACTTTC. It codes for CASLAGRGANVLTF.

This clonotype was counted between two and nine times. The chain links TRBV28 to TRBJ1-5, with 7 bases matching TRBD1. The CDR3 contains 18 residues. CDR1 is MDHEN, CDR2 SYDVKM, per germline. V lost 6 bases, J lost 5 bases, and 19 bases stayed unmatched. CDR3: CASRRRRGLDRVDQPQHF. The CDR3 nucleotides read TGTGCCAGCAGGCGACGACGAGGGTTAGACAGGGTTGATCAGCCCCAGCATTTT. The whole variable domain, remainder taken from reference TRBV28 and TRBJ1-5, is DVKVTQSSRYLVKRTGEKVFLECVQDMDHENMFWYRQDPGLGLRLIYFSYDVKMKEKGDIPEGYSVSREKKERFSLILESASTNQTSMYLCASRRRRGLDRVDQPQHFGDGTRLSIL.

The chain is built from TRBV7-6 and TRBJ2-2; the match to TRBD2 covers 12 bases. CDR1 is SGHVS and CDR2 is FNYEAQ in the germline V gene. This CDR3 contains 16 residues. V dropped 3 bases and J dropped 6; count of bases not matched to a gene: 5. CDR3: CASSFPSGGAPGELFF. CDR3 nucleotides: TGTGCCAGCAGCTTCCCTAGCGGGGGGGCGCCCGGGGAGCTGTTTTTT.

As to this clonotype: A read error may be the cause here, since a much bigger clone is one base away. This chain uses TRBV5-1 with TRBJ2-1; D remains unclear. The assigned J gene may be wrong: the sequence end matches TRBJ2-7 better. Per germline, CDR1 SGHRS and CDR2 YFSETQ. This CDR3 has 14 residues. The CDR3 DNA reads TGCGCCAGCAGCTTGGCAGAGTCCTACAATGAGCAGTACTTC. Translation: CASSLAESYNEQYF.

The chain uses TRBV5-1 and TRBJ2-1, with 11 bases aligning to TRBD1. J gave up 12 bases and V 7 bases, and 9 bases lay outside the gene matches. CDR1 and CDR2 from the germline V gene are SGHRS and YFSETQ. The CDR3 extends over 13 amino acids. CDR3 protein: CASLRDRGDGQFF. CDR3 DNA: TGCGCCAGCCTTCGGGACAGGGGGGATGGGCAGTTCTTC.

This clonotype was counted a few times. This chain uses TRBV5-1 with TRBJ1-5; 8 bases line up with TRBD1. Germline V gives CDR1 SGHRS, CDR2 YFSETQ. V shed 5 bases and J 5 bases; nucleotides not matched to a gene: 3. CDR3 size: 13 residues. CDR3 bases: TGCGCCAGCAGTCGGACAGGGCATCAGCCCCAGCATTTT. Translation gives CASSRTGHQPQHF.

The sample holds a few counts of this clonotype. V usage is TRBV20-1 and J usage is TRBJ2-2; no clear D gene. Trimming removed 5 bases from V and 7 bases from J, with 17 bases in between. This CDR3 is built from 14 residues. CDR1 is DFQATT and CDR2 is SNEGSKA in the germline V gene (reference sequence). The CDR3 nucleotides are TGCAGTGCTCCAAGCGAAGGCTGGAGCGGGGAGCTGTTTTTT. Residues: CSAPSEGWSGELFF.

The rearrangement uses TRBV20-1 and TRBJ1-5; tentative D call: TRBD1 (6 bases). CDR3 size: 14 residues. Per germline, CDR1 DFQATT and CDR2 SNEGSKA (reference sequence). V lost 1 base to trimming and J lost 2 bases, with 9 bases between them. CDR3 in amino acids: CSARVGGGNQPQHF. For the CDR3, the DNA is TGCAGTGCTAGAGTGGGGGGCGGCAATCAGCCCCAGCATTTT.

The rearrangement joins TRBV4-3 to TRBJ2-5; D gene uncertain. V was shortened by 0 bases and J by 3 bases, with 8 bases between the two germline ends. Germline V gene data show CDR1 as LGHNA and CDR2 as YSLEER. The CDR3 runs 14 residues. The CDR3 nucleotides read TGCGCCAGCAGCCAAGATCTGGCAGAAGAGACCCAGTACTTC. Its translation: CASSQDLAEETQYF.

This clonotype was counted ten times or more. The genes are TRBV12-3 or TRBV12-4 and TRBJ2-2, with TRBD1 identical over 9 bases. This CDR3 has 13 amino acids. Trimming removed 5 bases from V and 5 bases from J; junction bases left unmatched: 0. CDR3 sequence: CASSGTGTGELFF. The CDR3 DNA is TGTGCCAGCAGTGGGACAGGGACCGGGGAGCTGTTTTTT.

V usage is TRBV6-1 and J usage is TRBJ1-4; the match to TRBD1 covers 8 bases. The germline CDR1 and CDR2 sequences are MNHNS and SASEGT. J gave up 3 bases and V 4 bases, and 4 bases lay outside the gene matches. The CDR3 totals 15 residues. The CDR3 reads CASSVNRGANEKLFF. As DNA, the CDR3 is TGTGCCAGCAGTGTAAACAGGGGGGCTAATGAAAAACTGTTTTTT.

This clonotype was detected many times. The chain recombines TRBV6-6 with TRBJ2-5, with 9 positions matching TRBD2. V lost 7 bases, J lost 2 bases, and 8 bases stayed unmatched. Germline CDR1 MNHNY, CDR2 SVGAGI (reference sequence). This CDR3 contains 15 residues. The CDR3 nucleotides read TGTGCCAGCAACGTAGCGGGGGACTCTCAAGAGACCCAGTACTTC. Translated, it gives CASNVAGDSQETQYF.

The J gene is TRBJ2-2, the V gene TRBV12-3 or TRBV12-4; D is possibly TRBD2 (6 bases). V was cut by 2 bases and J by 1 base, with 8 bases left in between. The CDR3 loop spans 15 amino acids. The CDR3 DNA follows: TGTGCCAGCAGTTTATGGGGGGTGAACACCGGGGAGCTGTTTTTT. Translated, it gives CASSLWGVNTGELFF.

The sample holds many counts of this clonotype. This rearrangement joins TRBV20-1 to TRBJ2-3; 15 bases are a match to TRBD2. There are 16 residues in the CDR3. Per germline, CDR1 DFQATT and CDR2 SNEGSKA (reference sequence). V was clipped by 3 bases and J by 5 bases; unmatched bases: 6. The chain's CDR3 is CSASGGLAGGGDTQYF. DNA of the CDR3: TGCAGTGCTAGCGGGGGACTAGCGGGGGGAGGAGATACGCAGTATTTT.

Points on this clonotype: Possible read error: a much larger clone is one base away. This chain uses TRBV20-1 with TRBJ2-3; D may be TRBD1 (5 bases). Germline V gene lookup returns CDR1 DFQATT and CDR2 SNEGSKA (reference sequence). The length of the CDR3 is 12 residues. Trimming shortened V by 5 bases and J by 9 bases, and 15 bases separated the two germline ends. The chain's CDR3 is CSAYDKAGTQYF. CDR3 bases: TGCAGTGCTTACGACAAGGCAGGGACGCAGTATTTT.

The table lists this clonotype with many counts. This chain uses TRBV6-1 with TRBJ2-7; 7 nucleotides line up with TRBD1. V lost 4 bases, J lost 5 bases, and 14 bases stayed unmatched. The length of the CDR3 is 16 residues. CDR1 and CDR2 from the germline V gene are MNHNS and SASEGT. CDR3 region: CASSVEGQVAINEQYF. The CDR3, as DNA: TGTGCCAGCAGTGTAGAAGGACAGGTCGCTATTAACGAGCAGTACTTC.

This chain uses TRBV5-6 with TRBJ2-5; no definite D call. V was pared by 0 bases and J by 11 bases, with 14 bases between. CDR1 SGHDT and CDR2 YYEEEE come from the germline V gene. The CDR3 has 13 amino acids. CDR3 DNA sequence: TGTGCCAGCAGCTTGGACACCTACAATGAGCAGTACTTC. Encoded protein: CASSLDTYNEQYF.

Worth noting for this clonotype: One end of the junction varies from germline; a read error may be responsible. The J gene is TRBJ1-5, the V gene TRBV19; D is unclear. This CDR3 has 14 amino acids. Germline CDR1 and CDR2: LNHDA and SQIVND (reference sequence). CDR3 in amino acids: CASTARFSNQPQHF. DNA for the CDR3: TGCGCCAGTACGGCCAGGTTTAGCAATCAGCCCCAGCATTTT.

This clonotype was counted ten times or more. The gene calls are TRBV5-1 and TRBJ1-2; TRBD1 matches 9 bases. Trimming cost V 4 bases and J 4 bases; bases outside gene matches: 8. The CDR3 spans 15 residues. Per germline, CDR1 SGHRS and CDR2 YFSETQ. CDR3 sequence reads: CASSPGTGNSYGYTF. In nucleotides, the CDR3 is TGCGCCAGCAGCCCCGGGACAGGGAATTCCTATGGCTACACCTTC.

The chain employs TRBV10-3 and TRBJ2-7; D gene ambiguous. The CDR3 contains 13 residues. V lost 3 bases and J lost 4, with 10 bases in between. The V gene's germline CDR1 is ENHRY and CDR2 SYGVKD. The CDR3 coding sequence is TGTGCCATCAGTGACCCGACCAGATACGAGCAGTACTTC. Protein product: CAISDPTRYEQYF.

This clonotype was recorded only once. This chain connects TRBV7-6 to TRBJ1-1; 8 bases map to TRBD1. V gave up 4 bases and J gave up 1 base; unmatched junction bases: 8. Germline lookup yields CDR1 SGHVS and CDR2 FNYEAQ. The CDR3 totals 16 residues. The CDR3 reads CASSWSDTGGNTEAFF. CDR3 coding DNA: TGTGCCAGCAGCTGGTCGGACACAGGGGGGAACACTGAAGCTTTCTTT. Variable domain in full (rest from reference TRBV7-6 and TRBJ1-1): GAGVSQSPRYKVTKRGQDVALRCDPISGHVSLYWYRQALGQGPEFLTYFNYEAQQDKSGLPNDRFSAERPEGSISTLTIQRTEQRDSAMYRCASSWSDTGGNTEAFFGQGTRLTVV.